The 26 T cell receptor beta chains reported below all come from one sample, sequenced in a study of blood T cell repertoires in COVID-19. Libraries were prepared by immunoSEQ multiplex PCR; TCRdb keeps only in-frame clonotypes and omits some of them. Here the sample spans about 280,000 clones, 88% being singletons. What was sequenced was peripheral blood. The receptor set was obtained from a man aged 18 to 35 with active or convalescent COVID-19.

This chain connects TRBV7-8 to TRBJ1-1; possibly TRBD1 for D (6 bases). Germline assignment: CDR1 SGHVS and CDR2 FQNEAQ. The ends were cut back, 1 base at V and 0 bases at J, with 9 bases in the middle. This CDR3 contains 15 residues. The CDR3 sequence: CASSLGGQMNTEAFF. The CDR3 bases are TGTGCCAGCAGCTTAGGTGGACAGATGAACACTGAAGCTTTCTTT. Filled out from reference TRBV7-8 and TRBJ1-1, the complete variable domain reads GAGVSQSPRYKVAKRGQDVALRCDPISGHVSLFWYQQALGQGPEFLTYFQNEAQLDKSGLPSDRFFAERPEGSVSTLKIQRTQQEDSAVYLCASSLGGQMNTEAFFGQGTRLTVV.

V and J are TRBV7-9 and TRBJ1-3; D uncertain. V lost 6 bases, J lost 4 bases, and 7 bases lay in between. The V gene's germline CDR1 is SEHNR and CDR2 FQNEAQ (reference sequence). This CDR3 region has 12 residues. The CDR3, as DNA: TGTGCCAGCAGTATAGTGGGAAACACCATATATTTT. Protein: CASSIVGNTIYF. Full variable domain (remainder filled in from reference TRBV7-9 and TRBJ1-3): DTGVSQNPRHKITKRGQNVTFRCDPISEHNRLYWYRQTLGQGPEFLTYFQNEAQLEKSRLLSDRFSAERPKGSFSTLEIQRTEQGDSAMYLCASSIVGNTIYFGEGSWLTVV.

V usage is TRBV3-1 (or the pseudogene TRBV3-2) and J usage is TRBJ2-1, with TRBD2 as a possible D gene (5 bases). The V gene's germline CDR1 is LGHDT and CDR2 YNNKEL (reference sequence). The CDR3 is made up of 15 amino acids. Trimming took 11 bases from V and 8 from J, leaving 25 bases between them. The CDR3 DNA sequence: TGTGCCTGGTGGGAAGACGGCCGAGCCGGGGATGAGCAGTTCTTC. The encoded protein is CAWWEDGRAGDEQFF.

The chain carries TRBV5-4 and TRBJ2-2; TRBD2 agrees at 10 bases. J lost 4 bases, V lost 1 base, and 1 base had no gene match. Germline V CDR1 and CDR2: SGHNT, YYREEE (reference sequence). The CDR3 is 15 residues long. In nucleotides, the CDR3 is TGTGCCAGCAGCTTGAGCGGGGGGGCCACCGGGGAGCTGTTTTTT. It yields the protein CASSLSGGATGELFF.

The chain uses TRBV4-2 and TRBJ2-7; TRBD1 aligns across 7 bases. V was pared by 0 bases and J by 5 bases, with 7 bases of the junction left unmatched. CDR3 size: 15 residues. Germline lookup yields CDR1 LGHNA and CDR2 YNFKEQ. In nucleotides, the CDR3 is TGTGCCAGCAGCCAAGAGGGCAGGGGGAGAAACGAGCAGTACTTC. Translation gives CASSQEGRGRNEQYF.

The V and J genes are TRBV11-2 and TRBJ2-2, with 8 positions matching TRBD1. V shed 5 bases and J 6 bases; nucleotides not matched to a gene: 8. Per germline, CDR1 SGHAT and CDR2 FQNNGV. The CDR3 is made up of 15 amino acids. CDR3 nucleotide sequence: TGTGCCAGCAGCACAACCGGGACAGGCGCCGGGGAGCTGTTTTTT. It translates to CASSTTGTGAGELFF.

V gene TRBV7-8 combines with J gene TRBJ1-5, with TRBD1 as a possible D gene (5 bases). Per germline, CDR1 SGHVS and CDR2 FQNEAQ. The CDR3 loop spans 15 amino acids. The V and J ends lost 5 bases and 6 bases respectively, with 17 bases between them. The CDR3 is CASSPLGRGGQPQHF. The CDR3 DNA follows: TGTGCCAGCAGCCCCCTCGGGAGGGGCGGTCAGCCCCAGCATTTT.

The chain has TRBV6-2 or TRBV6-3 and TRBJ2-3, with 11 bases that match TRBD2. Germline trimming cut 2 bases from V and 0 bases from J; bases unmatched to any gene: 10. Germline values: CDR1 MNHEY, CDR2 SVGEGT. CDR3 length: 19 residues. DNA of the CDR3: TGTGCCAGCAGTTACGTCCTAGCGGGGGGACCAATTAGCACAGATACGCAGTATTTT. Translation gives CASSYVLAGGPISTDTQYF.

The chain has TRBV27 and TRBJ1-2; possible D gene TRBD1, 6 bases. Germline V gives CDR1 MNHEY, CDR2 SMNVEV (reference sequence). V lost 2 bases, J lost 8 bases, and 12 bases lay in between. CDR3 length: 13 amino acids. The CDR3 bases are TGTGCCAGCAGTTTACAGGGGCCCCGCGGCTACACCTTC. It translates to CASSLQGPRGYTF.

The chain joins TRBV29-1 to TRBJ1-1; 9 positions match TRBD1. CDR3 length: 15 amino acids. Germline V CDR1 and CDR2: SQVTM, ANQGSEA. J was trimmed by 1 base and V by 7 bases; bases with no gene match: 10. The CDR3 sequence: CSAARDRVWNTEAFF. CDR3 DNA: TGCAGCGCCGCAAGGGACAGGGTCTGGAACACTGAAGCTTTCTTT.

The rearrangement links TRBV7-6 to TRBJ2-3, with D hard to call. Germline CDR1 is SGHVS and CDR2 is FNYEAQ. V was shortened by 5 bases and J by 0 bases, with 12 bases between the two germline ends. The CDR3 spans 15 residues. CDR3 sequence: CASSQYSASTDTQYF. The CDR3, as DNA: TGTGCCAGCAGCCAGTACAGTGCTAGCACAGATACGCAGTATTTT. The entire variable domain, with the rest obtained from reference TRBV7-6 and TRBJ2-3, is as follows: GAGVSQSPRYKVTKRGQDVALRCDPISGHVSLYWYRQALGQGPEFLTYFNYEAQQDKSGLPNDRFSAERPEGSISTLTIQRTEQRDSAMYRCASSQYSASTDTQYFGPGTRLTVL.

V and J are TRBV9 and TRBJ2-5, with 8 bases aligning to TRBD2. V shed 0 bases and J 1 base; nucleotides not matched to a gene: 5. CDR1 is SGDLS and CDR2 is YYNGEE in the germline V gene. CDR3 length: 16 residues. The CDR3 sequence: CASSVGGGTFQETQYF. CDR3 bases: TGTGCCAGCAGCGTAGGCGGGGGGACTTTCCAAGAGACCCAGTACTTC.

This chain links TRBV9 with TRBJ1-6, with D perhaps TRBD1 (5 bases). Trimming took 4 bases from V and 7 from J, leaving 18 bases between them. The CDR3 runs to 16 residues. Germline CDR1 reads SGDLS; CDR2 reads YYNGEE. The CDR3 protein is CASSTSREAGNSPLHF. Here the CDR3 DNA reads TGTGCCAGCAGCACGTCGAGGGAGGCAGGGAATTCACCCCTCCACTTT.

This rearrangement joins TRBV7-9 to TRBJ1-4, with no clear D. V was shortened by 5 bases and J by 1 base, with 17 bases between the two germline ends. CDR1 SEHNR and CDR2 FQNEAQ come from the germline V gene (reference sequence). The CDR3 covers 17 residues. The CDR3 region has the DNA TGTGCCAGCAGCCACCTTGAGGAAGGCGGAACTAATGAAAAACTGTTTTTT. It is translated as CASSHLEEGGTNEKLFF.

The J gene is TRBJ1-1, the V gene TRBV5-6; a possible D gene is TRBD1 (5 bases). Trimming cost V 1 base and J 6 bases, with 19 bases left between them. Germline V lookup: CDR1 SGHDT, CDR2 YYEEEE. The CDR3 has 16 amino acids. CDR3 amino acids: CASSLSLTGNMAEAFF. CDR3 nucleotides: TGTGCCAGCAGCTTGAGTCTAACAGGTAATATGGCTGAAGCTTTCTTT.

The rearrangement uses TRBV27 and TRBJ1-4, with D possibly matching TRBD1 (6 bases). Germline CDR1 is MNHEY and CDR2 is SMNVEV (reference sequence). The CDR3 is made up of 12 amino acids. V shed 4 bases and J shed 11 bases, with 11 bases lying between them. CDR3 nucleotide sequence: TGTGCCAGCAGTTCGGGAGGGGGGAAACTGTTTTTT. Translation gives CASSSGGGKLFF.

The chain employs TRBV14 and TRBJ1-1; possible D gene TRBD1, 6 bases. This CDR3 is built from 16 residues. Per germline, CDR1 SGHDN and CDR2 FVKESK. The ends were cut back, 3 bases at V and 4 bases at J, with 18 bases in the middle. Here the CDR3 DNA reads TGTGCCAGCAGCCACCAGGGGTCCCTCCTCGTCACTGAAGCTTTCTTT. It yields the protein CASSHQGSLLVTEAFF. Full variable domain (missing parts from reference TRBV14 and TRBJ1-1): EAGVTQFPSHSVIEKGQTVTLRCDPISGHDNLYWYRRVMGKEIKFLLHFVKESKQDESGMPNNRFLAERTGGTYSTLKVQPAELEDSGVYFCASSHQGSLLVTEAFFGQGTRLTVV.

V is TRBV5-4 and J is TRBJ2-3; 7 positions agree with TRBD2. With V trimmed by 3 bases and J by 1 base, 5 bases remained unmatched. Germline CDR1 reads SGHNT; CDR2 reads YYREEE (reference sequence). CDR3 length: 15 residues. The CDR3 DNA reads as TGTGCCAGCAGCTCCGGGGGGATTCGCACAGATACGCAGTATTTT. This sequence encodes CASSSGGIRTDTQYF.

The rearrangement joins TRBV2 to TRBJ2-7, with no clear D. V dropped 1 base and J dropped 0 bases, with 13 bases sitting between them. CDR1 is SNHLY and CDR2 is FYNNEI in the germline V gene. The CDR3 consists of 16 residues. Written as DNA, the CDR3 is TGTGCCAGCAGTGAAGAAATGGCGCGGCCCTCCTACGAGCAGTACTTC. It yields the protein CASSEEMARPSYEQYF.

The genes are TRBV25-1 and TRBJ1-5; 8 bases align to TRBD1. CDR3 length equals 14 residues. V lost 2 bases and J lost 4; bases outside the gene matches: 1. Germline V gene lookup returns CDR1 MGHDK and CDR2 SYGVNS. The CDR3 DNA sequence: TGTGCCAGCAGTGAACAGGGGGCAAATCAGCCCCAGCATTTT. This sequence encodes CASSEQGANQPQHF.

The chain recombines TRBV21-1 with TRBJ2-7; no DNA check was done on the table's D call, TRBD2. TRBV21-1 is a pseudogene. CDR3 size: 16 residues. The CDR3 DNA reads TGTGCCAGCAGCAAAGGGGGTAGCGCTCCCTCCTACGAGCAGTACTTC. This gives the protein CASSKGGSAPSYEQYF.

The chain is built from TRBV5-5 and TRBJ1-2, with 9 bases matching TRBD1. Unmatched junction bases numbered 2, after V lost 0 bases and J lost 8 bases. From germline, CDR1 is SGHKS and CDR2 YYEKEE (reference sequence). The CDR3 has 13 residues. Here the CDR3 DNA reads TGTGCCAGCAGCTTGGGGGACAGGGACGGCTACACCTTC. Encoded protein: CASSLGDRDGYTF. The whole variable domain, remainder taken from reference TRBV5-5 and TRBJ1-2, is DAGVTQSPTHLIKTRGQQVTLRCSPISGHKSVSWYQQVLGQGPQFIFQYYEKEERGRGNFPDRFSARQFPNYSSELNVNALLLGDSALYLCASSLGDRDGYTFGSGTRLTVV.

The CDR3 protein is CASSSRQGGKPGELFF. The CDR3, as DNA: TGTGCCAGCAGCTCCCGACAGGGGGGAAAGCCCGGGGAGCTGTTTTTT. This chain joins TRBV7-9 and TRBJ2-2; 9 bases fit TRBD1. The J segment lost 6 bases and the V segment lost 4 bases, leaving 9 bases of the junction unmatched. CDR1 is SEHNR, CDR2 FQNEAQ, per germline (reference sequence). There are 16 residues in the CDR3.

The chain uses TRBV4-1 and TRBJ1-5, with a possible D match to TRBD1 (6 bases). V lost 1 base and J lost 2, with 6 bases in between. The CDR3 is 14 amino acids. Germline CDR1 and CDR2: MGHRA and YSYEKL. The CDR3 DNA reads TGCGCCAGCAGCCAAGCAGGGGGCAATCAGCCCCAGCATTTT. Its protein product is CASSQAGGNQPQHF.

The CDR3 DNA reads TGTGCCAGCAGCTTCATTGGCGGGATGAACACTGAAGCTTTCTTT. This gives the protein CASSFIGGMNTEAFF. J is TRBJ1-1 and V is TRBV7-9; no clear D gene. There are 15 residues in the CDR3. CDR1 and CDR2 (germline): SEHNR, FQNEAQ (reference sequence). V gave up 3 bases and J gave up 0 bases, with 11 bases separating them.

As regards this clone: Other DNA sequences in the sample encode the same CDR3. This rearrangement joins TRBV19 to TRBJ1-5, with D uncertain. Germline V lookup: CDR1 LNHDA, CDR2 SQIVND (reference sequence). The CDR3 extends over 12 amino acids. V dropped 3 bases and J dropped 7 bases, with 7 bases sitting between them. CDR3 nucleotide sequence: TGTGCCAGTAGTATCGGAGGACAGCCCCAGCATTTT. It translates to CASSIGGQPQHF.